The present T cell receptor beta chain was sequenced within a study of T cell repertoires in cytomegalovirus infection (dated by TCRdb to the late 2010s). At the level of the whole study: Donor HLA type was relevant to the analysis, as public TCR beta signatures indicated carriage of CMV infection together with the matching HLA type.

The sequencer listed for this sample is Illumina HiSeq 1500. TCRdb handled the public reads itself, with Q25 trimming in fastp and clone calling in MiXCR, and kept productive beta chains. Every distinct CDR3 protein forms one entry, paired with its most common genes and DNA. This sample lists about 680,000 distinct CDR3 sequences; 20% to 25% were detected once. The top ten hold 7% to 9% of the sample. With regard to this clonotype: Its target antigen remains unknown. A much larger clone lies a single base off, so this may be a read error.

CDR1 MDHEN and CDR2 SYDVKM were looked up in the germline V gene. Counted from cysteine to phenylalanine, this CDR3 has 11 amino acids. Kept here is only the CDR3 DNA, which spans 33 bases and is read in frame from base 1. Summary of the overall study and its limitations: The ex vivo response was dominated by HLA-C-restricted CMV-specific TCR beta clonotypes, and the single most frequent clonotype in two of eight donors was supplied by these HLA-C-restricted clonotypes. Cumulative frequency of public TCR beta family members discriminated carriers of CMV infection plus the relevant HLA type in this cohort and an independent 352-donor cohort.

Sequenced input: CD8+ T cells from PBMCs. This TCR was recovered from a human donor in good health (CMV status not recorded). Some clones in this sample may be carry-over from other donors' samples. The chain employs TRBV28 and TRBJ2-1, with the D segment identity uncertain. The nucleotide sequence is given as TGTGCCAGCAGCCTCCCAGAGCAGCAGCTCTTC. Its product reads: CASSLPEQQLF.